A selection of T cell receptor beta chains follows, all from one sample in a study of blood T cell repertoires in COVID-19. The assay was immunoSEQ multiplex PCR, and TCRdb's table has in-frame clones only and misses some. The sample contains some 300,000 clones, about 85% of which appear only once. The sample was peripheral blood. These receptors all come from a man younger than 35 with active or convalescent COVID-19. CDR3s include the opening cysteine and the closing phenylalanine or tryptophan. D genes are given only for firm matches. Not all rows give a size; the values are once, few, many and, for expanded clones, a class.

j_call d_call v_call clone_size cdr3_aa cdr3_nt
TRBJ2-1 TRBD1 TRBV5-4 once CASSPQGAMEQFF TGTGCCAGCAGCCCGCAGGGGGCAATGGAGCAGTTCTTC
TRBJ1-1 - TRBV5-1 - CASSSTGIDTEAFF TGCGCCAGCAGCTCCACAGGGATTGACACTGAAGCTTTCTTT
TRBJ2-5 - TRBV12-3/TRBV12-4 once CASSFLETQYF TGTGCCAGCAGTTTCTTAGAGACCCAGTACTTC
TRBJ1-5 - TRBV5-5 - CASSYTGGQPQHF TGTGCCAGCAGCTATACCGGGGGGCAGCCCCAGCATTTT
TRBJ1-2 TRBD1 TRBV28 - CASTDRVEGYTF TGTGCCAGCACAGACAGGGTAGAAGGCTACACCTTC
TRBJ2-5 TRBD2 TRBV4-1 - CASSRDSGSGKTQYF TGCGCCAGCAGCCGCGATAGCGGGAGTGGGAAGACCCAGTACTTC
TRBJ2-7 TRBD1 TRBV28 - CASSGTGQYEQYF TGTGCCAGCAGTGGGACAGGTCAATACGAGCAGTACTTC
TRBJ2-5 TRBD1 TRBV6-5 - CASSRSWTGTETQYF TGTGCCAGCAGTCGCTCCTGGACAGGGACAGAGACCCAGTACTTC
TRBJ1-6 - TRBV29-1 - CSVRGGFDSPLHF TGCAGCGTTAGGGGGGGATTTGATTCACCCCTCCACTTT
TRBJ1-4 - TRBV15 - CATSRAQDIQDEKLFF TGTGCCACCAGCAGGGCCCAGGACATCCAAGATGAAAAACTGTTTTTT
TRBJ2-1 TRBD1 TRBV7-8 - CASSLGQGFWNEQFF TGTGCCAGCAGCTTGGGACAGGGGTTCTGGAATGAGCAGTTCTTC
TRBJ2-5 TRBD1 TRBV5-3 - CARRLDRDQETQYF TGTGCCAGAAGATTGGACAGGGACCAAGAGACCCAGTACTTC
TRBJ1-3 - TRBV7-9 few CASRTDGTSGNTIYF TGTGCCAGCAGGACCGACGGGACATCTGGAAACACCATATATTTT
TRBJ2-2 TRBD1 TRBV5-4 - CASRFGTGAGELFF TGTGCCAGCAGGTTCGGGACAGGGGCCGGGGAGCTGTTTTTT
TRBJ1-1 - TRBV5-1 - CASSLVPNTEAFF TGCGCCAGCAGCTTGGTCCCTAACACTGAAGCTTTCTTT
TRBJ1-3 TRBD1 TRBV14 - CASSQGTGAGNTIYF TGTGCCAGCAGCCAAGGGACAGGGGCTGGAAACACCATATATTTT
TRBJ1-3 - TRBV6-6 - CASSQGQRHSGNTIYF TGTGCCAGCAGCCAAGGACAGCGTCACTCTGGAAACACCATATATTTT
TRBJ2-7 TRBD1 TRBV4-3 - CASSQDMTGEAYEQYF TGCGCCAGCAGCCAAGATATGACAGGGGAAGCCTACGAGCAGTACTTC
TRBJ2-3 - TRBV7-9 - CASALLADTQYF TGTGCCAGCGCTCTACTCGCAGATACGCAGTATTTT
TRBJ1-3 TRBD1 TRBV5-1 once CASSVQGASGNTIYF TGCGCCAGCAGCGTTCAGGGGGCCTCTGGAAACACCATATATTTT
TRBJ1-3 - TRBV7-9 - CASSLPLLESTGNTIYF TGTGCCAGCAGCTTACCCCTGTTAGAGTCGACTGGAAACACCATATATTTT
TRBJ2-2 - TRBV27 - CASSLVGGGDTGELFF TGTGCCAGCAGTTTAGTTGGAGGAGGCGACACCGGGGAGCTGTTTTTT
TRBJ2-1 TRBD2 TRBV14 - CASMGGGTHNEQFF TGTGCCAGCATGGGCGGGGGAACACACAATGAGCAGTTCTTC
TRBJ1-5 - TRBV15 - CATSRAITDPGPQHF TGTGCCACCAGCAGAGCGATTACAGACCCCGGGCCCCAGCATTTT
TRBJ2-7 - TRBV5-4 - CASSPQRGSYEQYF TGTGCCAGCAGTCCACAACGGGGCTCCTACGAGCAGTACTTC